In its sample, the clone carrying this T cell receptor (beta chain) was seen many times. V shed 0 bases and J shed 8 bases, with 10 bases lying between them. Germline CDR1 is LGHDT and CDR2 is YNNKEL (reference sequence). There are 13 residues in the CDR3. This entry is derived from a study of T cells in Graves' hyperthyroidism and ophthalmopathy. TCR beta CDR3 region amplification was performed from RNA transcripts. HTBI primers drove first-round RT-PCR of the TCR CDR3. TCRdb re-analysed the multiplex PCR reads in MiXCR, keeping a single row per CDR3 protein. The sample lists fewer than 500,000 distinct CDR3 sequences, around 15% occurring once. Patients with ophthalmopathy all had a Clinical Activity Score of at least 3, a NOSPECS grade of at least 4 and duration under 3 months. This sample holds PBMCs from approximately 10 ml fresh peripheral blood.

The receptor was isolated from a woman in her twenties or thirties with Graves' ophthalmopathy. The chain uses TRBV3-1 and TRBJ1-2; D remains ambiguous. What was sequenced was blood. The DNA for the CDR3 is TGTGCCAGCAGCCAAGATCTGGGCGGAGGCTACACCTTC. Residues: CASSQDLGGGYTF. The full variable domain, completed using reference TRBV3-1 and TRBJ1-2, is DTAVSQTPKYLVTQMGNDKSIKCEQNLGHDTMYWYKQDSKKFLKIMFSYNNKELIINETVPNRFSPKSPDKAHLNLHINSLELGDSAVYFCASSQDLGGGYTFGSGTRLTVV.